The TCR beta chain described here comes from a study of STAT3 mutations in large granular lymphocyte leukemia. Profiling relied on immunoSEQ multiplex PCR, and the TCRdb table lists in-frame clones only, not all of them. The sample shows about 1,700 clones, about 61% of them seen only once. Study-wide findings and caveats: Clonal expansion was inferred from samples taken at other timepoints. In T-cell large granular lymphocyte leukemia, about half of patients showed multiple immunodominant subclonotypes. Some patients had persisting codominant clonotypes that could mask small clones.

CDR3 length: 13 amino acids. V was clipped by 6 bases and J by 5 bases; unmatched bases: 4. Germline CDR1 SGHVS, CDR2 FQNEAQ. Concerning this clone: Its antigen is undetermined.

This TCR was sampled from a woman aged 70-85 years with T-cell large granular lymphocyte leukemia. Some clones in this sample may be carry-over from other donors' samples. The specimen sequenced was peripheral blood mononuclear cells. The V and J genes are TRBV7-8 and TRBJ2-7, with 10 bases aligning to TRBD2. The CDR3 DNA follows: TGTGCCAGCAGGGCTAGCGGGAGCGACGAGCAGTACTTC. As protein: CASRASGSDEQYF. Variable domain in full (rest from reference TRBV7-8 and TRBJ2-7): GAGVSQSPRYKVAKRGQDVALRCDPISGHVSLFWYQQALGQGPEFLTYFQNEAQLDKSGLPSDRFFAERPEGSVSTLKIQRTQQEDSAVYLCASRASGSDEQYFGPGTRLTVT.